The clone carrying this T cell receptor beta chain turned up a few times. Its specificity is not known. Treatment denoted: approximately 10-day PBMC culture with coronavirus spike peptide pools or control peptides (ViraFEST assay). During the years 2011-2018, before the COVID-19 pandemic, the unexposed donor's CD4+ T cells were collected. CDR1 and CDR2 (germline): SNHLY, FYNNEI. Trimming pared 4 bases from V and 6 bases from J, leaving 6 bases between. The CDR3 consists of 11 residues. Sequenced with the Oncomine TCR Beta short-read assay was DNA taken from cultured CD4+ T cells. The authors extracted genomic DNA from cultured CD4+ T cells. Each CDR3 protein is one row after TCRdb ran MiXCR on the PCR reads. The table has about 6,600 distinct CDR3 sequences, about 29% seen once. This specimen comes from a study of vaccination and CD4 T cells after COVID-19.

The sequenced sample was CD4+ T cells from blood, cultured in vitro. The clonotype was recovered from a human donor in good health. The chain combines TRBV2 with TRBJ1-2; D remains ambiguous. CDR3 coding DNA: TGTGCCAGCAGTGTTATTCATGGCTACACCTTC. Encoded protein: CASSVIHGYTF.